This entry lists 26 T cell receptor beta chains sequenced from one sample in a study of early T cells in non-severe SARS-CoV-2 infection (dated by TCRdb to about 2021). The library was produced with 5' RACE. Sequenced on a NextSeq 500. Using fastp at Q25 and MiXCR, TCRdb reprocessed the public reads and kept productive beta chains. When rows share a CDR3 protein, they turn into one entry using the most common DNA and genes. The sample includes nearly 95,000 distinct CDR3 sequences, with around a sixth observed a single time. The ten biggest clones cover about 5% of the sample. Source: whole blood, taken at baseline. The receptors were sampled from an adult who was a healthcare worker with PCR-confirmed SARS-CoV-2 infection or an uninfected control (not recorded which).

CDR3 amino acids: CASSEEAGSGETQYF. The CDR3 coding sequence is TGTGCCAGCAGTGAAGAAGCCGGATCAGGAGAGACCCAGTACTTC. This sequence joins TRBV6-1 and TRBJ2-5; D call uncertain. The CDR3 covers 15 residues. V was shortened by 1 base and J by 4 bases, with 13 bases between the two germline ends. The V gene's germline CDR1 is MNHNS and CDR2 SASEGT.

The chain is built from TRBV28 and TRBJ2-7, with 11 bases that match TRBD2. Germline trimming cut 6 bases from V and 9 bases from J; bases unmatched to any gene: 10. In germline, CDR1 is MDHEN, CDR2 SYDVKM. The CDR3 length is 14 residues. CDR3 residues: CASRGVAGGFRQYF. CDR3 in DNA: TGTGCCAGCAGAGGGGTAGCGGGAGGGTTTAGGCAGTACTTC.

The chain employs TRBV6-1 and TRBJ2-7; tentative D call: TRBD2 (5 bases). Trimming pared 8 bases from V and 3 bases from J, leaving 14 bases between. CDR3 length: 13 amino acids. Germline CDR1 MNHNS, CDR2 SASEGT. The CDR3 spells CASRGPGGYEQYF. The CDR3 DNA is TGTGCCAGCCGGGGTCCCGGCGGCTACGAGCAGTACTTC.

The chain is built from TRBV19 and TRBJ2-5; 8 positions agree with TRBD1. This CDR3 has 17 amino acids. V shed 7 bases, J shed 4 bases, and the junction held 17 bases outside the gene matches. The germline gives CDR1 LNHDA, CDR2 SQIVND (reference sequence). CDR3 sequence (DNA): TGTGCCAGTACCTCGACAAGAGCGACAGGGGCGGGAGAGACCCAGTACTTC. Translated, it gives CASTSTRATGAGETQYF.

The J gene is TRBJ1-2, the V gene TRBV29-1; D not certain. This CDR3 has 12 residues. Deletions cut 3 bases from V and 2 bases from J, with 7 bases between. Germline V lookup: CDR1 SQVTM, CDR2 ANQGSEA. The CDR3 sequence: CSVDSGNYGYTF. CDR3 nucleotide sequence: TGCAGCGTTGATTCAGGCAACTATGGCTACACCTTC.

The CDR3 loop is CASSPGAGGSKDTQYF. Written as DNA, the CDR3 is TGTGCCAGCAGCCCCGGTGCTGGCGGGAGTAAAGATACGCAGTATTTT. The chain employs TRBV7-8 and TRBJ2-3, with 7 bases that match TRBD2. V shed 5 bases and J 5 bases; nucleotides not matched to a gene: 13. The CDR3 spans 16 residues. Germline CDR1 reads SGHVS; CDR2 reads FQNEAQ.

This clonotype was found a few times. This sequence joins TRBV6-4 and TRBJ2-1, with 8 bases matching TRBD2. Trimming at V came to 8 bases and at J to 8 bases, leaving 8 bases not matched to a gene. CDR3 length: 13 amino acids. Germline V gives CDR1 MRHNA, CDR2 SNTAGT. CDR3 DNA sequence: TGTGCCAGCGCGACGGGACTAGGCGATGAGCAGTTCTTC. It yields the protein CASATGLGDEQFF.

This chain uses TRBV27 with TRBJ2-3; 11 bases match TRBD2. V shed 6 bases and J 3 bases; nucleotides not matched to a gene: 14. The CDR3 length is 18 residues. Germline V gene lookup returns CDR1 MNHEY and CDR2 SMNVEV (reference sequence). CDR3 in amino acids: CASSREGLAELRTDTQYF. The CDR3, as DNA: TGTGCCAGCAGCCGAGAGGGACTAGCGGAACTAAGGACAGATACGCAGTATTTT.

This chain uses TRBV5-1 with TRBJ1-3; D is undetermined. CDR3 length: 15 amino acids. Germline loops: CDR1 SGHRS, CDR2 YFSETQ. The germline V and J ends were trimmed by 0 bases and 2 bases, with 9 bases remaining between them. CDR3 in amino acids: CASSLEPGAGNTIYF. The CDR3 region has the DNA TGCGCCAGCAGCTTGGAGCCAGGAGCTGGAAACACCATATATTTT. Supplemented by reference TRBV5-1 and TRBJ1-3, the full variable domain reads KAGVTQTPRYLIKTRGQQVTLSCSPISGHRSVSWYQQTPGQGLQFLFEYFSETQRNKGNFPGRFSGRQFSNSRSEMNVSTLELGDSALYLCASSLEPGAGNTIYFGEGSWLTVV.

There are a few counts of this clonotype. The rearrangement uses TRBV10-3 and TRBJ2-2; 8 bases line up with TRBD2. Germline assignment: CDR1 ENHRY and CDR2 SYGVKD. The J segment lost 7 bases and the V segment lost 10 bases, leaving 8 bases of the junction unmatched. This CDR3 is 13 amino acids long. In DNA, the CDR3 is TGTGCCACCAGCGGGAGCCGGAACGGGGAGCTGTTTTTT. Its protein is CATSGSRNGELFF.

CDR3 protein: CASSLVTSGTYEQYF. The CDR3 DNA is TGTGCCAGCAGCTTAGTTACTAGCGGGACTTACGAGCAGTACTTC. The chain links TRBV11-2 to TRBJ2-7; 10 nucleotides line up with TRBD2. Germline CDR1 reads SGHAT; CDR2 reads FQNNGV. The CDR3 length is 15 residues. J gave up 4 bases and V 1 base, and 4 bases lay outside the gene matches. Looking up the rest from reference TRBV11-2 and TRBJ2-7 gives the full variable domain: EAGVAQSPRYKIIEKRQSVAFWCNPISGHATLYWYQQILGQGPKLLIQFQNNGVVDDSQLPKDRFSAERLKGVDSTLKIQPAKLEDSAVYLCASSLVTSGTYEQYFGPGTRLTVT.

This clonotype was counted a few times. The chain is built from TRBV6-1 and TRBJ2-5; unclear D gene. This CDR3 contains 14 residues. Trimming shortened V by 0 bases and J by 6 bases, and 11 bases separated the two germline ends. Germline-derived CDR1 and CDR2 are MNHNS and SASEGT. CDR3 protein: CASSEAMSGKTQYF. The DNA of the CDR3 is TGTGCCAGCAGTGAAGCAATGTCAGGAAAGACCCAGTACTTC.

In this sample, this clonotype turned up many times. J is TRBJ2-5 and V is TRBV5-1; D assignment may be TRBD1 or TRBD2 (6 bases each). The germline gives CDR1 SGHRS, CDR2 YFSETQ. The germline V and J ends were trimmed by 4 bases and 5 bases, with 21 bases remaining between them. The CDR3 loop spans 16 amino acids. The CDR3 nucleotides are TGCGCCAGCAGCATGGGGACGGGGGCAACTGAGGAGACCCAGTACTTC. Protein product: CASSMGTGATEETQYF.

The J gene is TRBJ2-7, the V gene TRBV2; maybe TRBD1 (5 bases). With 1 base removed from V and 5 bases from J, the gap between germline ends came to 12 bases. Germline V gene data show CDR1 as SNHLY and CDR2 as FYNNEI. This CDR3 is built from 14 residues. In nucleotides, the CDR3 is TGTGCCAGCAGTGAAGAGGCAGGGCTGAACGAGCAGTACTTC. This sequence encodes CASSEEAGLNEQYF. Filled out from reference TRBV2 and TRBJ2-7, the complete variable domain reads EPEVTQTPSHQVTQMGQEVILRCVPISNHLYFYWYRQILGQKVEFLVSFYNNEISEKSEIFDDQFSVERPDGSNFTLKIRSTKLEDSAMYFCASSEEAGLNEQYFGPGTRLTVT.

This clonotype showed up many times. The rearrangement links TRBV7-2 to TRBJ2-2; D gene uncertain. Between the trimmed V and J ends, which lost 3 bases and 4 bases, there was a span of 9 bases. The CDR3 length is 14 residues. Germline lookup yields CDR1 SGHTA and CDR2 FQGNSA. The CDR3 coding sequence is TGTGCCAGCAGCTTCCTCAGTTCCACCGGGGAGCTGTTTTTT. It translates to CASSFLSSTGELFF.

This clonotype was detected only a few times. V usage is TRBV12-3 or TRBV12-4 and J usage is TRBJ2-1; 9 bases agree with TRBD1. CDR3 size: 20 residues. V shed 4 bases and J 3 bases; nucleotides not matched to a gene: 19. CDR3 sequence: CASSYPRDRVYSPHYNEQFF. The CDR3 coding sequence is TGTGCCAGCAGTTATCCCCGGGACAGGGTGTATAGTCCCCACTACAATGAGCAGTTCTTC.

The chain is built from TRBV6-1 and TRBJ2-2; D is uncertain. This CDR3 has 14 residues. Trimming left V 0 bases short and J 5 bases short, with 7 bases between. The germline V gene has CDR1 MNHNS and CDR2 SASEGT. The CDR3 reads CASSEALGTGELFF. The CDR3, as DNA: TGTGCCAGCAGTGAAGCTCTGGGAACCGGGGAGCTGTTTTTT.

Only a few counts were recorded for this clonotype. The chain has TRBV20-1 and TRBJ2-7; D possibly matches TRBD1 or TRBD2 (5 bases each). Germline values: CDR1 DFQATT, CDR2 SNEGSKA (reference sequence). V shed 5 bases and J shed 1 base, with 15 bases lying between them. CDR3 size: 14 residues. CDR3 protein: CSARSGTGSYEQYF. CDR3 sequence (DNA): TGCAGTGCTCGGTCCGGGACGGGGTCCTACGAGCAGTACTTC.

CDR3 residues: CASSPRTGRGVASDTQYF. In nucleotides, the CDR3 is TGTGCCAGCAGCCCGAGGACAGGGAGGGGTGTAGCGTCAGATACGCAGTATTTT. The J gene is TRBJ2-3, the V gene TRBV7-8; maybe TRBD1 (8 bases). The ends were cut back, 5 bases at V and 4 bases at J, with 25 bases in the middle. Germline V lookup: CDR1 SGHVS, CDR2 FQNEAQ. The CDR3 extends over 18 amino acids.

In its sample, this clonotype was seen a few times. The chain couples TRBV7-2 to TRBJ2-3; no definite D call. Trimming removed 5 bases at V and 6 bases at J, with 15 bases between. The CDR3 covers 14 residues. Germline loops: CDR1 SGHTA, CDR2 FQGNSA. The CDR3 sequence is CASSPSDSLDTQYF. For the CDR3, the DNA is TGTGCCAGCAGCCCATCGGATAGCTTGGATACGCAGTATTTT.

This clonotype was observed a handful of times. This chain connects TRBV11-2 to TRBJ1-3; D may be TRBD1 (5 bases). Germline CDR1 SGHAT, CDR2 FQNNGV. This CDR3 comprises 16 residues. The V end was cut by 5 bases, the J end by 4 bases, with 18 bases between. The CDR3 nucleotides read TGTGCCAGCAGCACATCATTCCGGGGGACGGGAAACACCATATATTTT. This encodes CASSTSFRGTGNTIYF.

The chain carries TRBV29-1 and TRBJ2-3; D remains ambiguous. The CDR3 has 11 residues. CDR1 is SQVTM and CDR2 is ANQGSEA in the germline V gene. The ends were cut back, 8 bases at V and 4 bases at J, with 10 bases in the middle. For the CDR3, the DNA is TGCAGCACCTTGGCTGCAGATACGCAGTATTTT. It yields the protein CSTLAADTQYF.

The chain employs TRBV12-3 or TRBV12-4 and TRBJ2-3; D is undetermined. Between the trimmed V and J ends, which lost 3 bases and 4 bases, there was a span of 8 bases. There are 13 residues in the CDR3. The CDR3 DNA follows: TGTGCCAGCAGTTTGGGTGACGCAGATACGCAGTATTTT. Translation: CASSLGDADTQYF.

The V and J genes are TRBV10-1 and TRBJ1-4; D is perhaps TRBD1 (5 bases). Germline V gives CDR1 WNHNN, CDR2 SYGVQD (reference sequence). The CDR3 totals 15 residues. Trimming removed 8 bases from V and 8 bases from J, with 21 bases in between. The CDR3 reads CASPPRARRDEKLFF. The DNA for the CDR3 is TGCGCCAGCCCCCCTCGGGCCAGGAGGGACGAAAAACTGTTTTTT.

V usage is TRBV20-1 and J usage is TRBJ2-1, with D possibly called TRBD1 or TRBD2 (5 bases each). V lost 5 bases, J lost 9 bases, and 20 bases lay in between. There are 14 residues in the CDR3. Germline V gene sequence: CDR1 DFQATT, CDR2 SNEGSKA (reference sequence). DNA for the CDR3: TGCAGTGCTGCCCGGGACCTAAATAATGGTGAGCAGTTCTTC. Protein product: CSAARDLNNGEQFF.

The V and J genes are TRBV20-1 and TRBJ2-3; 13 positions match TRBD2. The CDR3 totals 15 residues. Germline CDR1 is DFQATT and CDR2 is SNEGSKA (reference sequence). V shed 6 bases, J shed 2 bases, and the junction held 5 bases outside the gene matches. CDR3 DNA sequence: TGCAGTGCAACGGGACTAGCGGGAAACACAGATACGCAGTATTTT. Translation: CSATGLAGNTDTQYF.